The entry below gives a single T cell receptor (beta chain) sequence along with its context. Profiling relied on immunoSEQ multiplex PCR, and the TCRdb table lists in-frame clones only, not all of them. The data contain about 170,000 clones, roughly 80% of them singletons. The data stem from a study of blood T cell repertoires in COVID-19. The sample taken for sequencing was PBMCs or T cells enriched from blood (not recorded which). The clonotype originates from a woman aged 50 to 60 who had recovered from COVID-19.

CDR3 residues: CASSEAGGVTVDEQYV. The CDR3 nucleotides are TGTGCCAGCAGTGAAGCGGGGGGTGTTACAGTGGACGAGCAGTACGTC. This chain joins TRBV6-1 and TRBJ2-7; tentatively, D is TRBD2 (6 bases). Trimming shortened V by 0 bases and J by 5 bases, and 17 bases separated the two germline ends. The V gene's germline CDR1 is MNHNS and CDR2 SASEGT. CDR3 length equals 16 residues.